Below, 5 T cell receptor beta chains from the same sample are listed, as sequenced in a study of shared clonotypes between healthy human individuals (dated by TCRdb to 2018 to 2021). Libraries were constructed by the immunoSEQ multiplex PCR assay. TCRdb obtained this table from immuneACCESS and retained in-frame rearrangements with V and J assigned. These tables miss some clones; where compared with another copy, unresolved V genes account for less than half of the shortfall, and the remainder is unexplained. This sample is represented by 2.3 million or so clones; more than 85% of them were singletons. The ten biggest clones cover 0.35% to 0.5% of the sample. Sequenced sample: naive CD4+ T cells from PBMCs. This specimen's cell subset or site label, interpreted: CD45RA+ positively selected. These receptors all come from a young man in good health. Some clones in this sample may be carry-over from other donors' samples.

The chain employs TRBV6-1 and TRBJ1-2; D ambiguous. Trimming removed 3 bases at V and 4 bases at J, with 18 bases between. This CDR3 spans 16 amino acids. Germline CDR1 and CDR2: MNHNS and SASEGT. CDR3 nucleotide sequence: TGTGCCAGCAGTGAGGATTTCCAAGGGCCCAGCTATGGCTACACCTTC. Protein sequence: CASSEDFQGPSYGYTF.

The V gene is TRBV28, the J gene TRBJ2-7; 7 bases map to TRBD2. The CDR3 runs 13 residues. CDR1 is MDHEN, CDR2 SYDVKM, per germline. The J segment lost 4 bases and the V segment lost 10 bases, leaving 10 bases of the junction unmatched. The CDR3 DNA sequence: TGTGCCACAGGGACTACTCAGGGATACGAGCAGTACTTC. Its protein product is CATGTTQGYEQYF.

J is TRBJ2-5 and V is TRBV7-3; no clear D gene. Trimming removed 4 bases from V and 4 bases from J, with 10 bases in between. The V gene's germline CDR1 is SGHTA and CDR2 FQGTGA. The CDR3 extends over 13 amino acids. CDR3 coding DNA: TGTGCCAGCAGCTCCCCCCCGGGAGAGACCCAGTACTTC. Translated, it gives CASSSPPGETQYF.

This sequence joins TRBV6-5 and TRBJ2-6; D gene ambiguous. The CDR3 has 15 residues. Germline lookup yields CDR1 MNHEY and CDR2 SVGAGI. Trimming took off 2 bases at V and 3 bases at J, with 8 bases between the two ends. The CDR3 protein is CASSYGAGGANVLTF. CDR3 bases: TGTGCCAGCAGTTACGGTGCTGGTGGGGCCAACGTCCTGACTTTC.

The V call is TRBV13, the J call TRBJ1-4, with D unclear. The V and J ends lost 5 bases and 0 bases respectively, with 25 bases between them. This CDR3 contains 20 residues. The germline V gene has CDR1 PRHDT and CDR2 FYEKMQ (reference sequence). CDR3 region: CASSRIGWGSGPATNEKLFF. CDR3 nucleotide sequence: TGTGCCAGCAGCCGAATCGGATGGGGATCCGGCCCCGCAACTAATGAAAAACTGTTTTTT.